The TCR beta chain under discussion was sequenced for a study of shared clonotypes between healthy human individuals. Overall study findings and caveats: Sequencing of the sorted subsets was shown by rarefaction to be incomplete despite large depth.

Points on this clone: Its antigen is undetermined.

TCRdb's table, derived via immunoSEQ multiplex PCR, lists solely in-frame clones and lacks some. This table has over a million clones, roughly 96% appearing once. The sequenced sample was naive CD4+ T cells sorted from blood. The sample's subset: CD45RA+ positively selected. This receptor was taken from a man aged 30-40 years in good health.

The DNA of the CDR3 is TGTGCCAGCAGCTTAAGTCCTAGACAGGGGAATGGCTACACCTTC. Translation: CASSLSPRQGNGYTF. The chain is built from TRBV7-2 and TRBJ1-2; 8 bases match TRBD1. Germline V lookup: CDR1 SGHTA, CDR2 FQGNSA. The CDR3 has 15 amino acids. With V trimmed by 2 bases and J by 6 bases, 8 bases remained unmatched.